This entry lists 23 T cell receptor beta chains sequenced from one sample in a study of blood T cell repertoires in COVID-19. Sequencing was performed with immunoSEQ multiplex PCR; in TCRdb, only in-frame clones are kept and a portion is missing. The sample consists of around 140,000 clones, over 60% of them appearing once. Sequencing used peripheral blood. Every receptor here comes from a woman in her 70s with acute or convalescent COVID-19.

The chain has TRBV9 and TRBJ1-1; weak D call: TRBD1 (5 bases). The germline V gene encodes CDR1 SGDLS and CDR2 YYNGEE. The CDR3 runs to 16 residues. Trimming shortened V by 4 bases and J by 1 base, and 17 bases separated the two germline ends. CDR3 loop: CASSPSGRQGNTEAFF. The CDR3, as DNA: TGTGCCAGCAGCCCGAGCGGGCGGCAGGGGAACACTGAAGCTTTCTTT.

The genes are TRBV12-3 or TRBV12-4 and TRBJ1-5; D perhaps matches TRBD1 (5 bases). V dropped 6 bases and J dropped 6 bases, with 12 bases sitting between them. The CDR3 has 13 residues. The CDR3 DNA is TGTGCCAGCAGATCTGACAGTTCTCAGCCCCAGCATTTT. Amino acid sequence: CASRSDSSQPQHF.

The chain links TRBV10-3 to TRBJ1-5; D not resolved. V lost 7 bases to trimming and J lost 1 base, with 11 bases between them. The CDR3 spans 14 residues. Per germline, CDR1 ENHRY and CDR2 SYGVKD. For the CDR3, the DNA is TGTGCCATCACGGGGATTATAAGCAATCAGCCCCAGCATTTT. It encodes CAITGIISNQPQHF.

The V call is TRBV5-1, the J call TRBJ2-1; TRBD1 matches 8 bases. There are 15 residues in the CDR3. The J segment lost 6 bases and the V segment lost 0 bases, leaving 5 bases of the junction unmatched. Germline V CDR1 and CDR2: SGHRS, YFSETQ. Here the CDR3 reads CASSLVDRVGNEQFF. The CDR3 nucleotides are TGCGCCAGCAGCTTGGTGGACAGGGTTGGCAATGAGCAGTTCTTC.

V usage is TRBV2 and J usage is TRBJ2-2; D possibly corresponds to TRBD1 (6 bases). Trimming took off 7 bases at V and 0 bases at J, with 12 bases between the two ends. This CDR3 region has 15 residues. In germline, CDR1 is SNHLY, CDR2 FYNNEI. CDR3 protein: CASNLEGANTGELFF. The CDR3, as DNA: TGTGCCAGCAACCTAGAGGGGGCGAACACCGGGGAGCTGTTTTTT.

The rearrangement uses TRBV30 and TRBJ1-1; TRBD1 aligns across 10 bases. The CDR3 runs to 14 residues. Germline V gives CDR1 GTSNPN, CDR2 SVGIG (reference sequence). The V and J ends lost 0 bases and 5 bases, in that order; junction bases with no gene match: 3. DNA for the CDR3: TGTGCCTGGAGTGTAGGGGACAGGGGAACTGAAGCTTTCTTT. Protein: CAWSVGDRGTEAFF.

The rearrangement links TRBV7-2 to TRBJ2-3, with 9 bases identical to TRBD2. The germline V gene encodes CDR1 SGHTA and CDR2 FQGNSA. CDR3 size: 15 residues. V shed 3 bases, J shed 0 bases, and the junction held 1 base outside the gene matches. The CDR3 bases are TGTGCCAGCAGCTTTGCGGGGGGGAGCACAGATACGCAGTATTTT. The encoded protein is CASSFAGGSTDTQYF.

This clone was counted a single time. The rearrangement uses TRBV7-9 and TRBJ1-4, with TRBD1 identical over 11 bases. This CDR3 contains 16 residues. V lost 5 bases and J lost 6; bases outside the gene matches: 8. CDR1 and CDR2 (germline): SEHNR, FQNEAQ (reference sequence). CDR3 amino acids: CASSTQRDRGDEKLFF. CDR3 nucleotide sequence: TGTGCCAGCAGCACGCAGAGGGACAGGGGGGATGAAAAACTGTTTTTT.

The CDR3 DNA reads as TGTGCTAGTGGCCCCCGACTAGCGGGGTCCGAGCAGTATTTT. Amino acid sequence: CASGPRLAGSEQYF. This rearrangement joins TRBV12-5 to TRBJ2-3; 11 bases agree with TRBD2. Losses at the gene ends were 6 bases for V and 11 bases for J; bases not matched to a gene: 10. This CDR3 is 14 amino acids long. The germline gives CDR1 LGHNT, CDR2 FRNRAP.

CDR3 sequence (DNA): TGTGCCAGTAGAATGACAGGGCCAGGTCAGCCCCAGCATTTT. This gives the protein CASRMTGPGQPQHF. This chain joins TRBV19 and TRBJ1-5; TRBD1 matches at 7 bases. Germline V lookup: CDR1 LNHDA, CDR2 SQIVND (reference sequence). J lost 6 bases, V lost 6 bases, and 8 bases had no gene match. The CDR3 has 14 amino acids.

J is TRBJ2-3 and V is TRBV19, with D possibly being TRBD1 (6 bases). V was shortened by 3 bases and J by 6 bases, with 10 bases between the two germline ends. This CDR3 has 13 residues. Germline V CDR1 and CDR2: LNHDA, SQIVND (reference sequence). The DNA of the CDR3 is TGTGCCAGTAGTATCCAGCAGGGGGATACGCAGTATTTT. Its protein product is CASSIQQGDTQYF.

J is TRBJ2-2 and V is TRBV7-2, with no clear D. The CDR3 extends over 15 amino acids. The ends were cut back, 2 bases at V and 2 bases at J, with 9 bases in the middle. CDR1 and CDR2 from the germline V gene are SGHTA and FQGNSA. The CDR3 loop reads CASSLWLPNTGELFF. CDR3 coding DNA: TGTGCCAGCAGCTTATGGCTTCCTAACACCGGGGAGCTGTTTTTT.

The chain employs TRBV7-6 and TRBJ2-3, with D hard to call. V was pared by 1 base and J by 3 bases, with 11 bases between. CDR1 is SGHVS, CDR2 FNYEAQ, per germline. The CDR3 covers 15 residues. For the CDR3, the DNA is TGTGCCAGCAGCTTAGGTGTCAGTCTGACAGATACGCAGTATTTT. Its translation: CASSLGVSLTDTQYF.

V is TRBV5-4 and J is TRBJ2-4, with D possibly TRBD1 on 7 matching bases. V lost 5 bases and J lost 7, with 16 bases in between. Germline values: CDR1 SGHNT, CDR2 YYREEE (reference sequence). The CDR3 has 14 residues. CDR3 DNA: TGTGCCAGCAGTTCCCAGGGGGGTGCGAACATTCAGTACTTC. Amino acid sequence: CASSSQGGANIQYF.

CDR3: CASSQEYQRTDTQYF. The CDR3 DNA is TGTGCCAGCAGCCAAGAATACCAGCGGACAGATACGCAGTATTTT. The chain couples TRBV3-1 (or the pseudogene TRBV3-2) to TRBJ2-3; maybe TRBD2 (5 bases). Germline V lookup: CDR1 LGHDT, CDR2 YNNKEL (reference sequence). CDR3 length equals 15 residues. The germline V and J ends were trimmed by 0 bases and 3 bases, with 10 bases remaining between them.

The chain is built from TRBV30 and TRBJ1-4, with D unclear. The CDR3 consists of 13 residues. V lost 4 bases and J 7 bases, leaving 13 bases between the germline ends. Germline V gene sequence: CDR1 GTSNPN, CDR2 SVGIG (reference sequence). Written as DNA, the CDR3 is TGTGCCTGGAAGAGGGCGCCCAGTGAAAAACTGTTTTTT. Its protein product is CAWKRAPSEKLFF.

This clone showed up just once. The chain joins TRBV4-2 to TRBJ2-7, with 13 positions matching TRBD2. Germline CDR1 and CDR2: LGHNA and YNFKEQ. Unmatched junction bases numbered 6, after V lost 0 bases and J lost 4 bases. The CDR3 has 17 amino acids. The CDR3 sequence is CASSQDRGTSGAYEQYF. The DNA for the CDR3 is TGTGCCAGCAGCCAAGATAGGGGGACTAGCGGGGCTTACGAGCAGTACTTC.

The chain uses TRBV10-3 and TRBJ1-2, with 9 bases fitting TRBD1. The junction had 12 bases not matched to a gene; V was cut back by 0 bases and J by 4 bases. The CDR3 has 18 residues. The germline gives CDR1 ENHRY, CDR2 SYGVKD. CDR3 amino acids: CAISESSRDRVNGYGYTF. CDR3 sequence (DNA): TGTGCCATCAGTGAGTCTTCACGGGACAGGGTGAATGGCTATGGCTACACCTTC.

The V call is TRBV18, the J call TRBJ2-1, with 8 bases identical to TRBD2. The germline gives CDR1 KGHSH, CDR2 LQKENI. This CDR3 is built from 13 residues. V dropped 4 bases and J dropped 8; count of bases not matched to a gene: 4. CDR3 region: CASSRTSWDEQFF. The CDR3 DNA follows: TGTGCCAGCTCACGGACTAGCTGGGATGAGCAGTTCTTC.

The V and J genes are TRBV4-1 and TRBJ2-3; tentative D call: TRBD1 (6 bases). The CDR3 totals 13 residues. In germline, CDR1 is MGHRA, CDR2 YSYEKL. V was pared by 6 bases and J by 3 bases, with 10 bases between. The DNA for the CDR3 is TGCGCCAGCAGAGAAACAGGGACAGATACGCAGTATTTT. Residues: CASRETGTDTQYF.

This clone was counted a single time. This chain joins TRBV4-1 and TRBJ1-2, with a weak D call TRBD1 (5 bases). V was clipped by 1 base and J by 6 bases, with 18 bases between them. CDR3 length: 16 residues. CDR1 is MGHRA, CDR2 YSYEKL, per germline. CDR3 sequence (DNA): TGCGCCAGCAGCCAAGTGGGGGGGACTAGACTCGATGGCTACACCTTC. It specifies CASSQVGGTRLDGYTF.

This clone was detected only once. The chain has TRBV10-3 and TRBJ2-7, with D uncertain. The CDR3 contains 12 residues. The germline V gene has CDR1 ENHRY and CDR2 SYGVKD. V lost 0 bases, J lost 6 bases, and 6 bases lay in between. Here the CDR3 DNA reads TGTGCCATCAGTGAGTCCACAGCCGAGCAGTACTTC. Translated, it gives CAISESTAEQYF.

J is TRBJ2-6 and V is TRBV4-2; 7 nucleotides align to TRBD1. Germline V lookup: CDR1 LGHNA, CDR2 YNFKEQ. V was clipped by 4 bases and J by 4 bases; unmatched bases: 4. There are 15 residues in the CDR3. The CDR3 nucleotides are TGTGCCAGCAGCCCCGGACAGGCCGGGGCCAACGTCCTGACTTTC. Residues: CASSPGQAGANVLTF.